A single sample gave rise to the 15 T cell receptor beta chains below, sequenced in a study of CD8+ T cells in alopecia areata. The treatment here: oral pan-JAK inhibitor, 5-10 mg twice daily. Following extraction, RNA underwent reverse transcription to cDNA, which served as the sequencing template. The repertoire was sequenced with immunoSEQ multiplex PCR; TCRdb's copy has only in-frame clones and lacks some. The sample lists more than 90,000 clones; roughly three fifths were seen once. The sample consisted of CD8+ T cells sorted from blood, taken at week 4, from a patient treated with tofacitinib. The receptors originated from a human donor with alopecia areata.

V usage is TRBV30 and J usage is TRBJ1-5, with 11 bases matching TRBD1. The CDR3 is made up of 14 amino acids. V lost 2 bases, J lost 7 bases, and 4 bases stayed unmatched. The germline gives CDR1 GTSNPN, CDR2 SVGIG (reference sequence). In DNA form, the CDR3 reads TGTGCCTGGAGTAAGGGACAGGGGGTCCAGCCCCAGCATTTT. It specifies CAWSKGQGVQPQHF.

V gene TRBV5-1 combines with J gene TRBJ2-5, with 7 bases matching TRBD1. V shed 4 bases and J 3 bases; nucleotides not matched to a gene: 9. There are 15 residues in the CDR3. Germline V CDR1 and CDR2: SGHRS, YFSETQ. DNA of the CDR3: TGCGCCAGCAGCCTCGGACAGGAGGAGGAAGAGACCCAGTACTTC. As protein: CASSLGQEEEETQYF.

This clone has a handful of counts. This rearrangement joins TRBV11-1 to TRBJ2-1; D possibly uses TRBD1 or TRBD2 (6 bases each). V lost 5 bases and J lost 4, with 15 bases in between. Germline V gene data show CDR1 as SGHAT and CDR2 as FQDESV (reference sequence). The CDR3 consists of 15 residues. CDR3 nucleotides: TGTGCCAGCAGCGCACACAGGGAGGATTACAATGAGCAGTTCTTC. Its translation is CASSAHREDYNEQFF.

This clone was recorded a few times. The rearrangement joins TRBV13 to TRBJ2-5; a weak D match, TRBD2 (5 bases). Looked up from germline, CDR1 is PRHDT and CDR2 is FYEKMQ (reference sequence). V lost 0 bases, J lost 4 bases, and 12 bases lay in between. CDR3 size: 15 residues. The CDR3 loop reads CASSLGGPRGETQYF. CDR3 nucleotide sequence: TGTGCCAGCAGCTTAGGAGGACCCCGGGGAGAGACCCAGTACTTC.

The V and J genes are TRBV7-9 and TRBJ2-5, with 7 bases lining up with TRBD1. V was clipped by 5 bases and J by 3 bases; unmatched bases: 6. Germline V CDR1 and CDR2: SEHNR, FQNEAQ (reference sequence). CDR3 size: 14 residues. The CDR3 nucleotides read TGTGCCAGCAGCGTTTACAGGGGAGAAGAGACCCAGTACTTC. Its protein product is CASSVYRGEETQYF.

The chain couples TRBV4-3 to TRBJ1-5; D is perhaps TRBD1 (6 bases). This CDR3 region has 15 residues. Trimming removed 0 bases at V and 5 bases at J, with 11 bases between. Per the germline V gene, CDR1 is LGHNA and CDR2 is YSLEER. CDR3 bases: TGCGCCAGCAGCCAAGACAGGGCAGGGGATCAGCCCCAGCATTTT. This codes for CASSQDRAGDQPQHF.

Written as DNA, the CDR3 is TGTGCCAGCAGCCACACCACAGGGTTCCCCTACAATGAGCAGTTCTTC. It translates to CASSHTTGFPYNEQFF. The gene calls are TRBV9 and TRBJ2-1; tentatively, D is TRBD1 (6 bases). V lost 4 bases to trimming and J lost 2 bases, with 16 bases between them. The CDR3 length is 16 residues. Germline V gene lookup returns CDR1 SGDLS and CDR2 YYNGEE.

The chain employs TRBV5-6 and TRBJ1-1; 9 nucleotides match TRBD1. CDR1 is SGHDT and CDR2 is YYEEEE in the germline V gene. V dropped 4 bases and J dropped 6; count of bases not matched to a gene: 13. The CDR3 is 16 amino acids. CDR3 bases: TGTGCCAGCAGCATCAGGGACAGGGAAGTTAAACCTGAAGCTTTCTTT. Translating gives CASSIRDREVKPEAFF.

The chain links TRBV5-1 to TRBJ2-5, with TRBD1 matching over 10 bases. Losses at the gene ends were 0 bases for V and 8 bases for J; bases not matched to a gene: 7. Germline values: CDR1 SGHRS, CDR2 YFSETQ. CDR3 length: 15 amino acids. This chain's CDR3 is CASSLDTGTGATQYF. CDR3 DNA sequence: TGCGCCAGCAGCTTGGACACCGGGACAGGGGCCACCCAGTACTTC.

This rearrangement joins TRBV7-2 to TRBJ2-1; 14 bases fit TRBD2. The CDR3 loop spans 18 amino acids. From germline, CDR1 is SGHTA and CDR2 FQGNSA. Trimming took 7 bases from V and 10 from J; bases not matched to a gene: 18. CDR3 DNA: TGTGCCAGCAACGCCCGGAGAGGGGGACTAGCGGGGGCATTGGAGCAGTTCTTC. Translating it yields CASNARRGGLAGALEQFF.

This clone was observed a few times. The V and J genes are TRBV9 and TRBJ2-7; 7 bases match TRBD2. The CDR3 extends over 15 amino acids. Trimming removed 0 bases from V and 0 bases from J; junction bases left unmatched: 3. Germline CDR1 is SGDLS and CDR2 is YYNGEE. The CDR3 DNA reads TGTGCCAGCAGCGTAGAAGCTAGCGGCTCCTACGAGCAGTACTTC. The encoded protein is CASSVEASGSYEQYF. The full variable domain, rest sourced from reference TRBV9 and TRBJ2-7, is DSGVTQTPKHLITATGQRVTLRCSPRSGDLSVYWYQQSLDQGLQFLIQYYNGEERAKGNILERFSAQQFPDLHSELNLSSLELGDSALYFCASSVEASGSYEQYFGPGTRLTVT.

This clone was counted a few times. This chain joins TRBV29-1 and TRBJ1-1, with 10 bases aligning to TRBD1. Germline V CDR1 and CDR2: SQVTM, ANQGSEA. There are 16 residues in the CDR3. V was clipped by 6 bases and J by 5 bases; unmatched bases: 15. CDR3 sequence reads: CSVVRQGAGVWTEAFF. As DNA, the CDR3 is TGCAGCGTGGTTAGACAGGGGGCGGGTGTGTGGACTGAAGCTTTCTTT.

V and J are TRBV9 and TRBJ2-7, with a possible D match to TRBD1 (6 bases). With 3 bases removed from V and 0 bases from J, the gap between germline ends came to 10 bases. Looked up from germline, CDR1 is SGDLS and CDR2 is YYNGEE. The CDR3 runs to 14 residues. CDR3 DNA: TGTGCCAGCAGCGACGGGACACACTCCTACGAGCAGTACTTC. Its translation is CASSDGTHSYEQYF.

CDR3 DNA sequence: TGTGCCAGCAGCTTAGGGGGGATGATAACCTACGAGCAGTACTTC. Encoded protein: CASSLGGMITYEQYF. The J gene is TRBJ2-7, the V gene TRBV7-9; either TRBD1 or TRBD2 may supply D (5 bases each). Germline V gene data show CDR1 as SEHNR and CDR2 as FQNEAQ (reference sequence). CDR3 length: 15 residues. The V gene lost 1 base and the J gene lost 2 bases, with 12 bases spanning the gap.

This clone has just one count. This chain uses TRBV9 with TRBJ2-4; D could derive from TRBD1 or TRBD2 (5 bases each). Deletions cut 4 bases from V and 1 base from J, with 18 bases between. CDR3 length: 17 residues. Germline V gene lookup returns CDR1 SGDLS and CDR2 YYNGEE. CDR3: CASSPRGQGEAKNIQYF. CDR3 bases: TGTGCCAGCAGCCCCCGAGGGCAGGGTGAGGCCAAAAACATTCAGTACTTC.